These 28 T cell receptor beta chains share one sample of origin, sequenced in a study of patients and donors after allogeneic stem cell transplantation. TCRdb ran MiXCR on the RT-PCR reads and lists one entry per CDR3 protein. In the table there are over 130,000 distinct CDR3 sequences, about a third of which are singletons. The source material was blood, either unsorted or a sorted T cell fraction (not recorded which). Source of these receptors: a human donor who was either an allogeneic HSCT recipient or a stem cell or donor lymphocyte infusion donor (not recorded which). It is not recorded whose cells these are; they may come from a transplant donor.

This chain links TRBV20-1 with TRBJ1-3; the match to TRBD1 covers 7 bases. Germline V gene sequence: CDR1 DFQATT, CDR2 SNEGSKA (reference sequence). CDR3 length: 16 residues. V dropped 0 bases and J dropped 2; count of bases not matched to a gene: 7. The CDR3 DNA sequence: TGCAGTGCTAGAGATCGGGACAGACTCGCTGGAAACACCATATATTTT. Amino acid sequence: CSARDRDRLAGNTIYF.

CDR3 sequence: CASCPGEAPTETQYF. For the CDR3, the DNA is TGTGCCAGCTGTCCCGGAGAGGCTCCGACGGAGACCCAGTACTTC. The chain couples TRBV9 to TRBJ2-5, with D unresolved. Per germline, CDR1 SGDLS and CDR2 YYNGEE. The CDR3 covers 15 residues. V shed 7 bases and J shed 5 bases, with 21 bases lying between them.

The chain recombines TRBV3-1 with TRBJ1-1; D gene uncertain. CDR3 size: 14 residues. V was pared by 0 bases and J by 8 bases, with 13 bases between. The germline V gene encodes CDR1 LGHDT and CDR2 YNNKEL (reference sequence). CDR3 region: CASSQDIIPDEAFF. The CDR3 DNA follows: TGTGCCAGCAGCCAAGATATCATCCCCGACGAAGCTTTCTTT.

This clonotype was seen a few times. The rearrangement joins TRBV25-1 to TRBJ1-1; D gene ambiguous. CDR3 length equals 13 residues. CDR1 is MGHDK and CDR2 is SYGVNS in the germline V gene. The V gene lost 3 bases and the J gene lost 5 bases, with 10 bases spanning the gap. In nucleotides, the CDR3 is TGTGCCAGCAGTGACAGGAGGTGGACTGAAGCTTTCTTT. Its translation: CASSDRRWTEAFF.

The CDR3 reads CASSQLGDTQYF. The CDR3 DNA follows: TGTGCCAGCAGCCAACTCGGGGATACGCAGTATTTT. This chain connects TRBV14 to TRBJ2-3; D is uncertain. V was cut by 2 bases and J by 6 bases, with 6 bases left in between. Per germline, CDR1 SGHDN and CDR2 FVKESK. This CDR3 comprises 12 residues.

This clonotype has more than one count but fewer than ten. The chain uses TRBV12-3 or TRBV12-4 and TRBJ1-4, with a possible D match to TRBD1 (5 bases). CDR3 length: 15 residues. Trimming removed 7 bases from V and 0 bases from J, with 12 bases in between. As DNA, the CDR3 is TGTGCCAGCACCCCCGGGGGGTCAACTAATGAAAAACTGTTTTTT. It codes for CASTPGGSTNEKLFF.

The gene calls are TRBV12-3 or TRBV12-4 and TRBJ1-6, with 7 bases fitting TRBD1. Germline trimming cut 8 bases from V and 9 bases from J; bases unmatched to any gene: 16. The CDR3 loop spans 16 amino acids. CDR3 sequence reads: CASHISIGTDSSPLHF. CDR3 bases: TGTGCCAGCCATATCTCGATCGGGACAGATTCTTCACCCCTCCACTTT.

The chain joins TRBV9 to TRBJ1-1; tentatively, D is TRBD1 (5 bases). Trimming left V 0 bases short and J 1 base short, with 10 bases between. The CDR3 length is 15 residues. Per germline, CDR1 SGDLS and CDR2 YYNGEE. The CDR3 sequence is CASSVDYRPNTEAFF. The CDR3 bases are TGTGCCAGCAGCGTAGATTACAGGCCGAACACTGAAGCTTTCTTT.

This clonotype was observed a handful of times. This chain connects TRBV27 to TRBJ2-7; tentative D call: TRBD2 (5 bases). Germline loops: CDR1 MNHEY, CDR2 SMNVEV (reference sequence). Trimming took off 5 bases at V and 1 base at J, with 9 bases between the two ends. The CDR3 spans 13 residues. CDR3 region: CASSPTISYEQYF. CDR3 nucleotides: TGTGCCAGCAGTCCGACTATTTCCTACGAGCAGTACTTC.

The V gene is TRBV3-1, the J gene TRBJ1-3; D is unresolved. Trimming stripped 4 bases from V and 5 bases from J, with 6 bases between. CDR1 and CDR2 from the germline V gene are LGHDT and YNNKEL (reference sequence). The CDR3 extends over 12 amino acids. The CDR3 sequence: CASSRGRNTIYF. CDR3 in DNA: TGTGCCAGCAGCCGCGGTCGAAACACCATATATTTT.

This chain uses TRBV20-1 with TRBJ2-3; the D is unclear. The CDR3 has 14 residues. The germline V and J ends were trimmed by 2 bases and 6 bases, with 15 bases remaining between them. Germline CDR1 is DFQATT and CDR2 is SNEGSKA (reference sequence). In DNA, the CDR3 is TGCAGTGCTAGATGGTCCGGGCTGCTGGATACGCAGTATTTT. Amino acid sequence: CSARWSGLLDTQYF.

This clonotype was detected a few times. CDR3 coding DNA: TGCAGCGTTGAAGACCGGGGAGAAGAGACCCAGTACTTC. Amino acid sequence: CSVEDRGEETQYF. V and J are TRBV29-1 and TRBJ2-5; a possible D gene is TRBD2 (5 bases). V was trimmed by 0 bases and J by 3 bases, leaving 8 bases between them. CDR1 is SQVTM, CDR2 ANQGSEA, per germline. The CDR3 covers 13 residues. Based on the CDR3 plus reference TRBV29-1 and TRBJ2-5, the full variable domain is SAVISQKPSRDICQRGTSLTIQCQVDSQVTMMFWYRQQPGQSLTLIATANQGSEATYESGFVIDKFPISRPNLTFSTLTVSNMSPEDSSIYLCSVEDRGEETQYFGPGTRLLVL.

Written as DNA, the CDR3 is TGTGCCAGTAGAAAGGGGGGGAATAGCAATCAGCCCCAGCATTTT. Residues: CASRKGGNSNQPQHF. The chain carries TRBV19 and TRBJ1-5; tentatively, D is TRBD1 (6 bases). Germline V gene lookup returns CDR1 LNHDA and CDR2 SQIVND (reference sequence). Trimming removed 6 bases from V and 0 bases from J, with 12 bases in between. This CDR3 is 15 amino acids long.

The chain joins TRBV11-2 to TRBJ1-6; D is unresolved. CDR3 length: 16 amino acids. In germline, CDR1 is SGHAT, CDR2 FQNNGV. Between the trimmed V and J ends, which lost 5 bases and 9 bases, there was a span of 20 bases. This chain's CDR3 is CASSGRPGLGISPLHF. The CDR3, as DNA: TGTGCCAGCAGCGGCAGGCCAGGACTAGGCATTTCACCCCTCCACTTT.

V usage is TRBV24-1 and J usage is TRBJ2-1; D is perhaps TRBD1 or TRBD2 (5 bases each). The CDR3 is 14 amino acids. Per germline, CDR1 KGHDR and CDR2 SFDVKD. The V gene lost 9 bases and the J gene lost 9 bases, with 20 bases spanning the gap. The CDR3 spells CATSAGAPSIEQFF. In DNA form, the CDR3 reads TGTGCCACCTCCGCCGGGGCGCCTAGTATTGAGCAGTTCTTC.

This chain connects TRBV29-1 to TRBJ2-5, with 9 bases identical to TRBD1. Germline values: CDR1 SQVTM, CDR2 ANQGSEA. This CDR3 has 14 residues. The ends lost 3 bases at V and 4 bases at J; junction bases unmatched: 6. The CDR3 loop is CSVDKGTGPETQYF. Written as DNA, the CDR3 is TGCAGCGTTGACAAGGGGACAGGGCCAGAGACCCAGTACTTC.

The rearrangement links TRBV6-5 to TRBJ2-6; TRBD1 matches 8 bases. The CDR3 extends over 15 amino acids. V gave up 4 bases and J gave up 6 bases; unmatched junction bases: 5. CDR1 is MNHEY, CDR2 SVGAGI, per germline. The CDR3 loop is CASSSQGVEANVLTF. CDR3 sequence (DNA): TGTGCCAGCAGTTCACAGGGGGTAGAGGCCAACGTCCTGACTTTC.

The chain combines TRBV9 with TRBJ2-1; 7 bases match TRBD2. V shed 3 bases and J 4 bases; nucleotides not matched to a gene: 10. This CDR3 is built from 16 residues. The germline gives CDR1 SGDLS, CDR2 YYNGEE. CDR3 nucleotide sequence: TGTGCCAGCAGCGCGGTGAGTAGCGGGCAATACAATGAGCAGTTCTTC. Translated: CASSAVSSGQYNEQFF.

The J gene is TRBJ1-6, the V gene TRBV12-3 or TRBV12-4, with D perhaps matching TRBD1 (6 bases). The CDR3 has 14 amino acids. V lost 5 bases and J lost 7, with 12 bases in between. The CDR3 sequence: CASSTGQRNSPLHF. DNA of the CDR3: TGTGCCAGCAGTACCGGACAGAGGAATTCACCCCTCCACTTT.

In its sample, this clonotype was seen once. The chain recombines TRBV7-3 with TRBJ2-3, with D hard to call. V dropped 5 bases and J dropped 2 bases, with 17 bases sitting between them. From germline, CDR1 is SGHTA and CDR2 FQGTGA. There are 16 residues in the CDR3. CDR3 sequence: CASSPDRPAPTDTQYF. The CDR3 DNA sequence: TGTGCCAGCAGCCCTGATAGGCCAGCCCCCACAGATACGCAGTATTTT.

This clonotype came up a few times. This chain uses TRBV5-1 with TRBJ1-6; a weak D match, TRBD1 (5 bases). Germline V CDR1 and CDR2: SGHRS, YFSETQ. This CDR3 is 16 amino acids long. Trimming took 4 bases from V and 7 from J, leaving 18 bases between them. Here the CDR3 reads CASSPKSGTGNSPLHF. In DNA, the CDR3 is TGCGCCAGCAGCCCAAAATCCGGGACGGGGAATTCACCCCTCCACTTT.

This clonotype has a handful of counts. The V call is TRBV28, the J call TRBJ1-5; D unclear. This CDR3 region has 14 residues. The V gene lost 3 bases and the J gene lost 4 bases, with 10 bases spanning the gap. Germline values: CDR1 MDHEN, CDR2 SYDVKM. CDR3 DNA sequence: TGTGCCAGCAGTTTCGGGTCGGCGAATCAGCCCCAGCATTTT. It translates to CASSFGSANQPQHF.

This sequence joins TRBV9 and TRBJ1-1; 7 nucleotides line up with TRBD1. CDR1 SGDLS and CDR2 YYNGEE come from the germline V gene. The trim removed 3 bases at V and 11 bases at J, leaving 7 bases unmatched. This CDR3 spans 12 amino acids. CDR3 sequence: CASSDSGGVAFF. The CDR3 coding sequence is TGTGCCAGCAGCGACTCAGGGGGGGTCGCTTTCTTT.

This rearrangement joins TRBV4-1 to TRBJ2-3, with TRBD2 matching 7 bases. With 0 bases clipped from V and 5 bases from J, the junction kept 8 bases outside the gene matches. The CDR3 has 16 residues. The germline V gene encodes CDR1 MGHRA and CDR2 YSYEKL. The DNA of the CDR3 is TGCGCCAGCAGCCAAGAGACTAGCTCAATGCAAGATACGCAGTATTTT. As protein: CASSQETSSMQDTQYF.

J is TRBJ2-1 and V is TRBV12-3 or TRBV12-4, with TRBD2 matching 16 bases. J was trimmed by 7 bases and V by 5 bases; bases with no gene match: 11. This CDR3 comprises 18 residues. CDR3 sequence reads: CASSPGTSGGAILNEQFF. As DNA, the CDR3 is TGTGCCAGCAGTCCTGGGACTAGCGGGGGGGCAATCCTGAATGAGCAGTTCTTC.

The chain combines TRBV5-1 with TRBJ1-2; no clear D. The CDR3 totals 14 residues. V was shortened by 0 bases and J by 0 bases, with 6 bases between the two germline ends. From germline, CDR1 is SGHRS and CDR2 YFSETQ. In DNA form, the CDR3 reads TGCGCCAGCAGCTTGGGGGATTCTAACTATGGCTACACCTTC. It codes for CASSLGDSNYGYTF. The entire variable domain, with the rest obtained from reference TRBV5-1 and TRBJ1-2, is as follows: KAGVTQTPRYLIKTRGQQVTLSCSPISGHRSVSWYQQTPGQGLQFLFEYFSETQRNKGNFPGRFSGRQFSNSRSEMNVSTLELGDSALYLCASSLGDSNYGYTFGSGTRLTVV.

This clonotype was counted only a few times. The chain joins TRBV19 to TRBJ1-1; D not certain. The ends were cut back, 8 bases at V and 4 bases at J, with 8 bases in the middle. CDR1 is LNHDA, CDR2 SQIVND, per germline (reference sequence). The CDR3 sequence is 11 residues long. CDR3 nucleotide sequence: TGTGCCAGTGGCCAAGGCACTGAAGCTTTCTTT. This encodes CASGQGTEAFF.

This clonotype has more than one count but fewer than ten. The genes are TRBV18 and TRBJ1-6; D not resolved. Germline CDR1 is KGHSH and CDR2 is LQKENI. The CDR3 runs 15 residues. The V end was cut by 2 bases, the J end by 14 bases, with 19 bases between. Written as DNA, the CDR3 is TGTGCCAGCTCACCAACCGGACTGGCCCCGGGGACCCTCCACTTT. Residues: CASSPTGLAPGTLHF.